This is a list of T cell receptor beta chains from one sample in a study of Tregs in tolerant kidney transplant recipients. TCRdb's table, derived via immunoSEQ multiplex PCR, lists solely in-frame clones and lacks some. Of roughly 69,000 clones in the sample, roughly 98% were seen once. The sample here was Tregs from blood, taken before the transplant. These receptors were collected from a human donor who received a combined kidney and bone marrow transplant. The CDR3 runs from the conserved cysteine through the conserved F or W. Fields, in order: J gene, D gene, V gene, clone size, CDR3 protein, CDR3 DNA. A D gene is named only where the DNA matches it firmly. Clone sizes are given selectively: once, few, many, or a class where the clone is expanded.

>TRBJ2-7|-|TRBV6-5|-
CASSYGQAFSYEQYF
TGTGCCAGCAGTTACGGGCAGGCGTTTTCCTACGAGCAGTACTTC
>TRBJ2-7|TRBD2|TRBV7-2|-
CASSMRTSGGAYEQYF
TGTGCCAGCAGCATGAGGACTAGCGGGGGGGCCTACGAGCAGTACTTC
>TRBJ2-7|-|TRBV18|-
CASSPLTGIHYEQYF
TGTGCCAGCTCACCACTGACAGGTATACACTACGAGCAGTACTTC
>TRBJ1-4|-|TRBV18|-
CASSPVGGGEKLFF
TGTGCCAGCTCACCAGTAGGCGGGGGTGAAAAACTGTTTTTT
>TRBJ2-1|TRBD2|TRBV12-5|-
CASGLVLTTLRGSSYNEQFF
TGTGCTAGTGGTTTGGTCCTAACCACCCTTCGCGGGAGCTCCTACAATGAGCAGTTCTTC
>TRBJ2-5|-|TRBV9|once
CASSFGSQETQYF
TGTGCCAGCAGCTTCGGGTCCCAAGAGACCCAGTACTTC
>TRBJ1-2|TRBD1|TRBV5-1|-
CASSVGQSYGYTF
TGCGCCAGCAGCGTGGGACAGAGCTATGGCTACACCTTC
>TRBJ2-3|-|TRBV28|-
CASNDPGSTDTQYF
TGTGCCAGCAACGACCCAGGAAGCACAGATACGCAGTATTTT
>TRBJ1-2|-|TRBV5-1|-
CASSAMGRHTF
TGCGCCAGCAGCGCAATGGGGCGTCACACCTTC
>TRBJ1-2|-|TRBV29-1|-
CSAAQLNYGYTF
TGCAGCGCGGCACAGCTTAACTATGGCTACACCTTC
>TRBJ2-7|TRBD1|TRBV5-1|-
CASSLVLGTGVNEQYF
TGCGCCAGCAGCTTGGTTTTAGGGACAGGGGTTAACGAGCAGTACTTC
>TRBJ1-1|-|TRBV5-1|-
CASSLQTAMNTEAFF
TGCGCCAGCAGCCTCCAGACAGCTATGAACACTGAAGCTTTCTTT
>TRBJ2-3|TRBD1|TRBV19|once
CASKTQGADTQYF
TGTGCCAGTAAAACACAGGGGGCAGATACGCAGTATTTT
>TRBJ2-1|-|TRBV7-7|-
CASSLGPPSSYNEQFF
TGTGCCAGCAGCTTAGGTCCGCCCAGCTCCTACAATGAGCAGTTCTTC
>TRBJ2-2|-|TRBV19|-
CASSKAGTLFTTGELFF
TGTGCCAGTAGTAAGGCCGGGACATTGTTTACCACCGGGGAGCTGTTTTTT
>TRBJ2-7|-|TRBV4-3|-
CASSQVWAGTYEQYF
TGCGCCAGCAGCCAAGTTTGGGCCGGGACCTACGAGCAGTACTTC
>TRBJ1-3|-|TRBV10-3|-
CAIRGNRPDSIGPGNTIYF
TGTGCCATCAGGGGAAACCGGCCCGACAGCATTGGGCCCGGAAACACCATATATTTT
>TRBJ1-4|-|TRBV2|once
CASSSERGFNEKLFF
TGTGCCAGCAGCAGCGAAAGGGGATTTAATGAAAAACTGTTTTTT
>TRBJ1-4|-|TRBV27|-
CASSLSPSGRRAFNEKLFF
TGTGCCAGCAGTTTATCCCCTTCAGGCAGGAGGGCGTTTAATGAAAAACTGTTTTTT
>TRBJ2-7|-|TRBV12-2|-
CASRAKTGGGEQYF
TGTGCAAGTCGCGCGAAGACAGGGGGCGGTGAGCAGTACTTC
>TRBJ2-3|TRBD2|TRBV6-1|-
CASSAGGSTDTQYF
TGTGCCAGCAGTGCGGGGGGGAGCACAGATACGCAGTATTTT
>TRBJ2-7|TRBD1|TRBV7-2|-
CASSLDRGSYEQYF
TGTGCCAGCAGCCTGGACAGGGGCTCCTACGAGCAGTACTTC
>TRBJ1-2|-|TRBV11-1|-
CASSLARTRDYTF
TGTGCCAGCAGCTTAGCGAGAACGCGCGACTACACCTTC
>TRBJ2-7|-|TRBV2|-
CASRARLTGYEQYF
TGCGCCAGCCGAGCGAGACTTACGGGCTACGAGCAGTACTTC
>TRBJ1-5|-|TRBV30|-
CAWSPRGGQPQHF
TGTGCCTGGAGTCCACGGGGGGGTCAGCCCCAGCATTTT
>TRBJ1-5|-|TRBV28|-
CASSPYRISNQPQHF
TGTGCCAGCAGCCCGTACAGGATTAGCAATCAGCCCCAGCATTTT
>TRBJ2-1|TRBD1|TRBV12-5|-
CASGLRAGGSYNEQFF
TGTGCTAGTGGCCTCCGGGCAGGGGGTTCCTACAATGAGCAGTTCTTC
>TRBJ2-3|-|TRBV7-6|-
CASSLYVGAGTDTQYF
TGTGCCAGCAGCTTATATGTGGGGGCGGGCACAGATACGCAGTATTTT
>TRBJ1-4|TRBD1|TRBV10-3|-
CAISPSTGSRELFF
TGTGCCATCAGCCCCTCGACAGGGTCAAGAGAACTGTTTTTT
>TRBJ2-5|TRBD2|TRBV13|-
CASSFAVVSRERGSKTQYF
TGTGCCAGCAGCTTTGCTGTCGTTTCGCGGGAGAGGGGCTCGAAGACCCAGTACTTC
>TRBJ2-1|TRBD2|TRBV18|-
CASSDRRGSNEQFF
TGTGCCAGCTCAGATCGGCGGGGGTCAAATGAGCAGTTCTTC
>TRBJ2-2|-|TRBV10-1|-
CASSLSRNTGELFF
TGCGCCAGCAGTTTGTCCCGGAACACCGGGGAGCTGTTTTTT
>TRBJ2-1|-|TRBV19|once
CASTPSGRYNEQFF
TGTGCCAGTACGCCCAGCGGCCGCTACAATGAGCAGTTCTTC
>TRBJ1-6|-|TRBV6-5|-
CASSYGRDSSPLHF
TGTGCCAGCAGTTACGGCAGGGATAGCTCACCCCTCCACTTT
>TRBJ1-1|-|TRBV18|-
CASSPSGGRNTEAFF
TGTGCCAGCTCACCCTCGGGTGGAAGGAACACTGAAGCTTTCTTT
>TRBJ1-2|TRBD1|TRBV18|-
CASSPVPGQGGYGYTF
TGTGCCAGCTCACCCGTCCCGGGACAGGGGGGGTATGGCTACACCTTC
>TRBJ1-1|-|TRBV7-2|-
CASSLVGANTEAFF
TGTGCCAGCAGCTTAGTAGGAGCTAACACTGAAGCTTTCTTT
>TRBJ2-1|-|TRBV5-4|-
CASSLAGSSYNEQFF
TGTGCCAGCAGCTTGGCCGGTTCCTCCTACAATGAGCAGTTCTTC
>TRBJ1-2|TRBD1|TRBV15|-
CATSRDRGLYGYTF
TGTGCCACCAGCAGGGACAGGGGTCTCTATGGCTACACCTTC
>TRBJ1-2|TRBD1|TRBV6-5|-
CASSYSGQGFYGYTF
TGTGCCAGCAGTTACTCTGGACAGGGTTTCTATGGCTACACCTTC
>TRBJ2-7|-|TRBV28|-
CASSPRSYEQYF
TGTGCCAGCAGTCCTCGGAGTTACGAGCAGTACTTC
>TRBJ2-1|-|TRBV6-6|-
CASSSQGSYNEQFF
TGTGCCAGCAGTTCCCAGGGCTCCTACAATGAGCAGTTCTTC
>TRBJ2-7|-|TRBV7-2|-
CASSRTDSYEQYF
TGTGCCAGCAGCCGCACAGATTCCTACGAGCAGTACTTC
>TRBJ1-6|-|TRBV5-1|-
CASGSTGPYNSPLHF
TGCGCCAGCGGATCAACAGGGCCTTATAATTCACCCCTCCACTTT
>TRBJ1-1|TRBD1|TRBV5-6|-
CATTRGTGVMNTEAFF
TGTGCCACTACACGGGGGACAGGGGTTATGAACACTGAAGCTTTCTTT
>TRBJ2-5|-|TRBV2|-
CASKKDRLQETQYF
TGTGCCAGCAAGAAGGACAGACTCCAAGAGACCCAGTACTTC
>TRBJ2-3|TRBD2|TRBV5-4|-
CASSLGGDSTDTQYF
TGTGCCAGCAGCCTCGGGGGGGATAGCACAGATACGCAGTATTTT
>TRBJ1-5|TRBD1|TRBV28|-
CASSARQGAYSNQPQHF
TGTGCCAGCAGCGCGAGGCAGGGGGCATATAGCAATCAGCCCCAGCATTTT
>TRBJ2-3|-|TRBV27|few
CASSFGTFSTDTQYF
TGTGCCAGCAGTTTCGGGACATTCAGCACAGATACGCAGTATTTT
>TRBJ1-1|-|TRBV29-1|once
CSVVRVMNTEAFF
TGCAGCGTTGTGAGGGTGATGAACACTGAAGCTTTCTTT
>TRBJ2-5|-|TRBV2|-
CASSRQVPTQYF
TGTGCCAGCAGTCGACAGGTCCCCACCCAGTACTTC
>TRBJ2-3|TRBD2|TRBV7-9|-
CASSESSGITDTQYF
TGTGCCAGCAGCGAGAGTAGCGGGATCACAGATACGCAGTATTTT
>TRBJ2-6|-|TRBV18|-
CASSPLSRQPPTGANVLTF
TGTGCCAGCTCACCTCTCTCGAGACAGCCCCCGACTGGGGCCAACGTCCTGACTTTC
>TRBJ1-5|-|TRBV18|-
CASSQGGASQPQHF
TGTGCCAGCTCCCAAGGCGGGGCTTCTCAGCCCCAGCATTTT
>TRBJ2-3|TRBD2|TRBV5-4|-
CASSQTSGTSDTQYF
TGTGCCAGCAGCCAGACTAGCGGGACTTCGGATACGCAGTATTTT
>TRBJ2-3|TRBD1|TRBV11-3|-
CASSRTGTVTDTQYF
TGTGCCAGCAGCCGGACAGGGACAGTCACAGATACGCAGTATTTT
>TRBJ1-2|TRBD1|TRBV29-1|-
CSVGHRGYGYTF
TGCAGCGTTGGTCACAGGGGCTATGGCTACACCTTC
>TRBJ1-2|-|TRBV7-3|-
CASSLTGGGSYGYTF
TGTGCCAGCAGCTTAACGGGAGGGGGAAGCTATGGCTACACCTTC
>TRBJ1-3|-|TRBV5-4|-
CASSLAGDSGNTIYF
TGTGCCAGCAGCTTGGCCGGGGACTCTGGAAACACCATATATTTT